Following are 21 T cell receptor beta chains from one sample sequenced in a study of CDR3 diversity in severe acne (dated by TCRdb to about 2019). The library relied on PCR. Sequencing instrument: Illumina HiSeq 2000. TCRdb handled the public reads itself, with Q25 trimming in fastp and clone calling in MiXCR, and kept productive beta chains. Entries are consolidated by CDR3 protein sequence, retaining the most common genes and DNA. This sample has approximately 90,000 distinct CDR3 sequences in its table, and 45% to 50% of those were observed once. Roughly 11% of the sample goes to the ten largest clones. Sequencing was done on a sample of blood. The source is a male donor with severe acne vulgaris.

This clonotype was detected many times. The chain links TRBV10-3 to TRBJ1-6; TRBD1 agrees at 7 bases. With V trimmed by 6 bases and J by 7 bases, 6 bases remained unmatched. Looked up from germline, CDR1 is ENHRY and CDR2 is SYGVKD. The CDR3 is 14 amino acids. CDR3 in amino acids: CAISTGQSNSPLHF. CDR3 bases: TGTGCCATCAGCACGGGACAGAGCAATTCACCCCTCCACTTT.

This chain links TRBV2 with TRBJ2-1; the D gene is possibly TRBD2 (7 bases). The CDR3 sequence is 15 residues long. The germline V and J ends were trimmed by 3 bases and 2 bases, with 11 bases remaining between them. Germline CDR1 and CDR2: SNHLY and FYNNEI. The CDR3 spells CASSEGGATYNEQFF. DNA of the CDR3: TGTGCCAGCAGTGAGGGGGGGGCAACCTACAATGAGCAGTTCTTC.

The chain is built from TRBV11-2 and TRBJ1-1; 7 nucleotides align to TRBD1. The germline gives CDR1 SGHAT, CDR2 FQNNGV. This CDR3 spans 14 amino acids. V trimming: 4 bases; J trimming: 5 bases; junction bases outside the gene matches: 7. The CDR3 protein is CASSSTLTGTEAFF. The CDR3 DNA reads TGTGCCAGCAGCTCCACCTTGACAGGGACTGAAGCTTTCTTT. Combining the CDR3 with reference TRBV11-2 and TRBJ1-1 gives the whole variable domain EAGVAQSPRYKIIEKRQSVAFWCNPISGHATLYWYQQILGQGPKLLIQFQNNGVVDDSQLPKDRFSAERLKGVDSTLKIQPAKLEDSAVYLCASSSTLTGTEAFFGQGTRLTVV.

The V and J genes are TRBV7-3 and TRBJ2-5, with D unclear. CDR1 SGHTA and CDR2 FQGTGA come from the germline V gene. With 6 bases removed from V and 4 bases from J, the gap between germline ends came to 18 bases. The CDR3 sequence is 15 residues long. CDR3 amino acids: CASRLGYSLGETQYF. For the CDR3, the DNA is TGTGCCAGCAGACTGGGATACTCCCTCGGAGAGACCCAGTACTTC.

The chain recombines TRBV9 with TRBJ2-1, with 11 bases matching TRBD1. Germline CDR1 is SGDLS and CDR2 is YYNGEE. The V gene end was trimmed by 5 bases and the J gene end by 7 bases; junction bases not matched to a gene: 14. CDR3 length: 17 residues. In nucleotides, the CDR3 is TGTGCCAGCAGTCCGGGGGTCCGGGACAGGGGGTTGAATGAGCAGTTCTTC. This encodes CASSPGVRDRGLNEQFF. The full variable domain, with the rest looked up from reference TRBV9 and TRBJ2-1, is DSGVTQTPKHLITATGQRVTLRCSPRSGDLSVYWYQQSLDQGLQFLIQYYNGEERAKGNILERFSAQQFPDLHSELNLSSLELGDSALYFCASSPGVRDRGLNEQFFGPGTRLTVL.

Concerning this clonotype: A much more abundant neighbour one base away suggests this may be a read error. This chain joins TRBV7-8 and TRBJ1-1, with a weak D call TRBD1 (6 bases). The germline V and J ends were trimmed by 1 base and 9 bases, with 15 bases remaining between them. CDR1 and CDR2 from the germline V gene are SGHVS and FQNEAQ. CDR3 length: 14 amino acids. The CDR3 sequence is CASSLVEGVTKAFF. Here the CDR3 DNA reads TGTGCCAGCAGCTTAGTTGAGGGGGTTACTAAAGCTTTCTTT.

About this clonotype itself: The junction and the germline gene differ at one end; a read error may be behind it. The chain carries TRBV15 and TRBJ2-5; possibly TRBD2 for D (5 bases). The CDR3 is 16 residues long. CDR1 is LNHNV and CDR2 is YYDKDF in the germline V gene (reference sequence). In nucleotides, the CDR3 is TGTGCCAGCAGCAGAGGCATCAAGAGGGCGGAGGAGACCCAGTACTTC. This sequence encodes CASSRGIKRAEETQYF. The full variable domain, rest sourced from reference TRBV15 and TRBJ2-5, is DAMVIQNPRYQVTQFGKPVTLSCSQTLNHNVMYWYQQKSSQAPKLLFHYYDKDFNNEADTPDNFQSRRPNTSFCFLDIRSPGLGDTAMYLCASSRGIKRAEETQYFGPGTRLLVL.

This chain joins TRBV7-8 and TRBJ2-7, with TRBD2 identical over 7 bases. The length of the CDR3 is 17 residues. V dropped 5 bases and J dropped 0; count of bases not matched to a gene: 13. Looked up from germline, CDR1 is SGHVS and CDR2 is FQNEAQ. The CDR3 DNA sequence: TGTGCCAGCAGCGAGCATGACGGCGGGAGAGCCTCCTACGAGCAGTACTTC. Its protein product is CASSEHDGGRASYEQYF.

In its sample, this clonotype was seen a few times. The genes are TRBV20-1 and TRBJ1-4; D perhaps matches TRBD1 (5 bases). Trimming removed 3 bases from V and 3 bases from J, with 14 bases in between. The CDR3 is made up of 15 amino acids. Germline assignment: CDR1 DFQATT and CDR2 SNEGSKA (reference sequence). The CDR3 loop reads CSARSRGAANEKLFF. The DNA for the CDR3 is TGCAGTGCTAGGTCAAGAGGGGCTGCTAATGAAAAACTGTTTTTT.

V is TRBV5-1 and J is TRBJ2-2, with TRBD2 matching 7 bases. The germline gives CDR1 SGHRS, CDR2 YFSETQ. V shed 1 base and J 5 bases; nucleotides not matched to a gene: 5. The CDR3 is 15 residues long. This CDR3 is CASSLFSGRTGELFF. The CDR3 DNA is TGCGCCAGCAGCTTGTTTAGCGGGCGGACCGGGGAGCTGTTTTTT.

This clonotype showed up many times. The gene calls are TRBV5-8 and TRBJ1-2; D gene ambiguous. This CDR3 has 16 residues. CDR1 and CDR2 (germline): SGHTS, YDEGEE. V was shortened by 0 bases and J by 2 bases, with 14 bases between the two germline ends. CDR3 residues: CASSLAGGLGNYGYTF. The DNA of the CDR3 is TGTGCCAGCAGCTTGGCCGGAGGCCTAGGGAACTATGGCTACACCTTC.

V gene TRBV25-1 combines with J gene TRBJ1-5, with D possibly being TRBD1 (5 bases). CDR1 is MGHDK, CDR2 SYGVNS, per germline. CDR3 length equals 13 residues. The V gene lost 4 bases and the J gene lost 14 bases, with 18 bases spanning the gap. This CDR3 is CASSGGSPVHEHF. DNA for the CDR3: TGTGCCAGCAGTGGGGGGAGTCCGGTTCACGAGCATTTT.

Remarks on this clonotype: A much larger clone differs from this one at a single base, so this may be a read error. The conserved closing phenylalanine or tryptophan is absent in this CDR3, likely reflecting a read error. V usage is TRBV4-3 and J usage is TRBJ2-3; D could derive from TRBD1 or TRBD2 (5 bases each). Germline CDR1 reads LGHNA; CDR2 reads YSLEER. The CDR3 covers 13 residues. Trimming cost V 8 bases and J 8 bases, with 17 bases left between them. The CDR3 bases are TGCGCCAGCGGATTCGAAGGGACCCCTACGCAGTATTCT. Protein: CASGFEGTPTQYS.

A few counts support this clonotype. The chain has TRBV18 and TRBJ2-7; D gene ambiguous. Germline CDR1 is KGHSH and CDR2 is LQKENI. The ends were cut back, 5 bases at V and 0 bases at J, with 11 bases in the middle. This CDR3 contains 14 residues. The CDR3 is CASSGVRSSYEQYV. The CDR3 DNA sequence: TGTGCCAGCTCAGGGGTGCGGAGCTCCTACGAGCAGTACGTC.

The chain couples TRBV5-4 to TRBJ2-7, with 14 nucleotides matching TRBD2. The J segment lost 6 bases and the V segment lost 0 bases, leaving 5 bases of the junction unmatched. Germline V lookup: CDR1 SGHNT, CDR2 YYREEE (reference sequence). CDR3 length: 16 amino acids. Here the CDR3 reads CASSLAGTSGRFEQYF. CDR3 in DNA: TGTGCCAGCAGCTTGGCTGGGACTAGCGGGAGATTCGAGCAGTACTTC.

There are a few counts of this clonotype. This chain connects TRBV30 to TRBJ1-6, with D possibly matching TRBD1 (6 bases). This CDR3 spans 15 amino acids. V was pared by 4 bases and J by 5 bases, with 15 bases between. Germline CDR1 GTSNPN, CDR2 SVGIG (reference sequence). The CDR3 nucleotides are TGTGCCTGGAATTACAGGGTCAGGGATAATTCACCCCTCCACTTT. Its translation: CAWNYRVRDNSPLHF.

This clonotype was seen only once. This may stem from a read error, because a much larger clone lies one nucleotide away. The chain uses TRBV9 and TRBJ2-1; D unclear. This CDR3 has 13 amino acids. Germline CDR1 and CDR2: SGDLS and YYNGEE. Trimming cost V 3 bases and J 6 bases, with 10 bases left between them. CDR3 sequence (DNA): TGTGCCAGCAGCGCTCTTCGGAGCAATGAGCAGTTCTTC. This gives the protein CASSALRSNEQFF.

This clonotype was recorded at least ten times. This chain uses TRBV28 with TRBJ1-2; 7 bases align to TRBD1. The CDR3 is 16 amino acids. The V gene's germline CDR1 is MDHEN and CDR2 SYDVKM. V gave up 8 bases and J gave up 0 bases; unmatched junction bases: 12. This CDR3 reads CASSNEGGVTNYGYTF. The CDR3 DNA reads TGTGCCAGCTCGAATGAAGGGGGCGTAACTAACTATGGCTACACCTTC.

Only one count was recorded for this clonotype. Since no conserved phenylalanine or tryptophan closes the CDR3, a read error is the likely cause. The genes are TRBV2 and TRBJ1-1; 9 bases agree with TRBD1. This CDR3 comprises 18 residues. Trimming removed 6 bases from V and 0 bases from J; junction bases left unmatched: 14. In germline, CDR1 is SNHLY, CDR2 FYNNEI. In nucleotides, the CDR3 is TGTGCCAGCAGCCTATACCCGGGACAGGGTATACTGAACACTGAAGCTTTCTCT. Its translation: CASSLYPGQGILNTEAFS.

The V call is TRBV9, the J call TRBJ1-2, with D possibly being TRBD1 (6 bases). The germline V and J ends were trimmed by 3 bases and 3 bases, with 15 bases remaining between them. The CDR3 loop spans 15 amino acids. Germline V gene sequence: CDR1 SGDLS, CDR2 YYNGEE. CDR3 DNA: TGTGCCAGCAGCGACCACAGGGTCCTCGACTATGGCTACACCTTC. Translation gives CASSDHRVLDYGYTF.

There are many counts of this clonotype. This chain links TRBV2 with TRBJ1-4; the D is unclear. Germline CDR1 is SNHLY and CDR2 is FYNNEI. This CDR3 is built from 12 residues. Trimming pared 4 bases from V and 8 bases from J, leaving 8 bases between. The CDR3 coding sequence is TGTGCCAGCAGTGGGAATCTGGAAAAACTGTTTTTT. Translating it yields CASSGNLEKLFF.